The 13 T cell receptor beta chains below come from one sample, sequenced in a study of early T cells in non-severe SARS-CoV-2 infection. TCRdb independently ran MiXCR on the 5' RACE reads; one entry per CDR3 protein. The sample includes roughly 100,000 distinct CDR3 sequences, roughly 14% of them seen just once. The sequenced material came from whole blood. These receptor sequences come from an adult who was a healthcare worker with PCR-confirmed SARS-CoV-2 infection or an uninfected control (not recorded which).

This clonotype was detected only a few times. The V and J genes are TRBV12-3 or TRBV12-4 and TRBJ1-1; 7 bases align to TRBD1. V shed 5 bases, J shed 5 bases, and the junction held 2 bases outside the gene matches. The CDR3 consists of 12 residues. This chain's CDR3 is CASSPQGTEAFF. The CDR3, as DNA: TGTGCCAGCAGTCCACAGGGGACTGAAGCTTTCTTT.

Concerning this clonotype: A much larger clonotype is one base distant, so this may be a read error. The V and J genes are TRBV3-1 and TRBJ2-1, with D tentatively TRBD2 (5 bases). The V gene's germline CDR1 is LGHDT and CDR2 YNNKEL (reference sequence). The CDR3 runs to 16 residues. CDR3 amino acids: CASSQTGVSSYNGQFF. DNA for the CDR3: TGTGCCAGCAGCCAAACCGGGGTTAGCTCCTACAATGGGCAGTTCTTC.

The sample holds many counts of this clonotype. This chain connects TRBV7-7 to TRBJ2-5; 9 nucleotides line up with TRBD1. J lost 2 bases, V lost 5 bases, and 12 bases had no gene match. The CDR3 is 17 amino acids. Germline V gene data show CDR1 as SSHAT and CDR2 as FNYEAQ (reference sequence). In nucleotides, the CDR3 is TGTGCCAGCAGCGAAAACAGGGGGCTAAGCCTACAAGAGACCCAGTACTTC. This translates into CASSENRGLSLQETQYF.

The chain uses TRBV20-1 and TRBJ1-2; D may be TRBD1 (6 bases). This CDR3 contains 15 residues. V lost 4 bases and J lost 0, with 15 bases in between. Germline CDR1 is DFQATT and CDR2 is SNEGSKA (reference sequence). CDR3 loop: CSAKAAGATNYGYTF. DNA of the CDR3: TGCAGTGCTAAAGCAGCAGGGGCCACTAACTATGGCTACACCTTC.

The chain couples TRBV7-8 to TRBJ2-7; D gene ambiguous. The CDR3 consists of 14 residues. The V gene lost 5 bases and the J gene lost 2 bases, with 13 bases spanning the gap. CDR1 and CDR2 (germline): SGHVS, FQNEAQ. The CDR3 sequence: CASSPEVGAYEQYF. The DNA for the CDR3 is TGTGCCAGCAGCCCAGAAGTAGGAGCCTACGAGCAGTACTTC.

This chain links TRBV20-1 with TRBJ2-1; TRBD2 matches 11 bases. The V gene end was trimmed by 5 bases and the J gene end by 8 bases; junction bases not matched to a gene: 5. The length of the CDR3 is 13 residues. Germline CDR1 and CDR2: DFQATT and SNEGSKA (reference sequence). The CDR3 sequence is CSAALGLADEQFF. In DNA form, the CDR3 reads TGCAGTGCTGCTTTGGGACTAGCGGATGAGCAGTTCTTC.

This clonotype was seen at least ten times. The gene calls are TRBV15 and TRBJ2-5; D unresolved. Germline loops: CDR1 LNHNV, CDR2 YYDKDF (reference sequence). With 0 bases removed from V and 5 bases from J, the gap between germline ends came to 4 bases. The CDR3 has 12 amino acids. The CDR3 region is CATSRERETQYF. CDR3 nucleotide sequence: TGTGCCACCAGCAGAGAACGGGAGACCCAGTACTTC.

Comment on this clonotype: This may stem from a read error, because a much larger clone lies one nucleotide away. The gene calls are TRBV6-6 and TRBJ2-3; D possibly matches TRBD1 or TRBD2 (7 bases each). The V end lost 4 bases, the J end lost 5 bases, and 22 bases lay between the germline ends. Germline lookup yields CDR1 MNHNY and CDR2 SVGAGI (reference sequence). The CDR3 sequence is 17 residues long. In DNA, the CDR3 is TGTGCCAGCAGTTTACCGCAGGTGGGAGGGGGCGGAGATACGCAGTATTTT. This gives the protein CASSLPQVGGGGDTQYF.

In its sample, this clonotype was seen many times. The gene calls are TRBV7-2 and TRBJ2-7, with D tentatively TRBD1 (5 bases). The germline V gene has CDR1 SGHTA and CDR2 FQGNSA. The V end was cut by 1 base, the J end by 2 bases, with 12 bases between. The CDR3 runs 15 residues. CDR3 sequence reads: CASSLGLGRTYEQYF. The CDR3 DNA follows: TGTGCCAGCAGCTTAGGGCTGGGGCGGACCTACGAGCAGTACTTC.

Concerning this clonotype itself: Given a much more abundant clone one base away, this may be a read error. The chain is built from TRBV10-3 and TRBJ2-4, with a possible D match to TRBD2 (5 bases). The germline CDR1 and CDR2 sequences are ENHRY and SYGVKD. There are 15 residues in the CDR3. The CDR3 region has the DNA TGTGCCATCAGTGACGGCTCCCTAGCCAATAACATTCAGTACTTC. As protein: CAISDGSLANNIQYF.

This clonotype was found many times. The chain is built from TRBV20-1 and TRBJ2-1; 12 bases are a match to TRBD2. The V segment lost 0 bases and the J segment 3 bases; nucleotides outside the gene matches: 3. CDR3 length: 16 amino acids. The germline CDR1 and CDR2 sequences are DFQATT and SNEGSKA (reference sequence). The CDR3 DNA reads as TGCAGTGCTAGAGATCTAGCGGGAGGGGACTACAATGAGCAGTTCTTC. Residues: CSARDLAGGDYNEQFF.

This clonotype showed up many times. For the CDR3, the DNA is TGTGCCAGCAGCCAAGATACAGGGGGCTATGGCTACACCTTC. Translation gives CASSQDTGGYGYTF. The rearrangement joins TRBV3-1 to TRBJ1-2, with 8 bases fitting TRBD1. Germline CDR1 LGHDT, CDR2 YNNKEL (reference sequence). The CDR3 totals 14 residues. Unmatched junction bases numbered 1, after V lost 0 bases and J lost 4 bases.

V gene TRBV5-1 combines with J gene TRBJ2-3; 9 bases agree with TRBD1. Unmatched junction bases numbered 12, after V lost 10 bases and J lost 6 bases. The CDR3 is 14 residues long. Germline-derived CDR1 and CDR2 are SGHRS and YFSETQ. The chain's CDR3 is CAGRQGGQFDTQYF. The CDR3 region has the DNA TGCGCCGGGCGACAGGGGGGCCAATTTGATACGCAGTATTTT. Variable domain in full (rest from reference TRBV5-1 and TRBJ2-3): KAGVTQTPRYLIKTRGQQVTLSCSPISGHRSVSWYQQTPGQGLQFLFEYFSETQRNKGNFPGRFSGRQFSNSRSEMNVSTLELGDSALYLCAGRQGGQFDTQYFGPGTRLTVL.